This T cell receptor (beta chain) comes out of a study of shared clonotypes between healthy human individuals (dated by TCRdb to the early 2020s). Broadly, across the study: A couple of women and a few men aged 18 to 49 years were included in the cohort. For each donor, CD4 naive and CD4 memory were each run on three plates, CD8 naive on two plates, and CD8 memory on one plate. The study deeply sequenced blood TCR repertoires of five healthy adults to estimate repertoire size and the extent of clonotype sharing between individuals. Libraries were prepared and TCR repertoires were sequenced by different laboratories using diverse techniques, in order to increase sequencing depth and limit assay-specific biases. Leukapheresis yielded between about 0.94 and 10 billion PBMCs per donor. Beyond this particular receptor, the publication reports: Compared with non-shared clonotypes, clonotypes shared by all four sorted-subset donors had higher generation probabilities. Based on pairwise subsampling, the degree of clonotype sharing among donors was expected to be affected by sequencing depth. Because the study included only a small number of donors, the genetic and exposure-history diversity represented was limited. Rarefaction of sorted-subset datasets indicated incomplete sequencing despite the large sequencing depth. Sharing across a few donors was observed for approximately 5% of naive CD4, over 3% of naive CD8, roughly 2.3% of memory CD4, and approximately 0.41% of memory CD8 clonotypes. Only blood was sampled, and tissue TCR repertoires likely differ from those in blood. Estimated clonotype richness was generally larger for naive than for memory subsets.

Comments on this clone: This receptor's antigen is unknown. No base-level quality is on record; no much larger clone is a single base apart.

The donors were healthy, HIV-negative adults who had no recently reported acute infections or vaccinations. All donors were Caucasian adults living in Nashville, Tennessee, USA. CD4+ T cells were enriched by magnetic negative selection, after which naive cells were positively selected on CD45RA and the negative fraction was taken as the memory subset. After blood collection by leukapheresis, PBMCs were isolated using Ficoll-Histopaque density gradient centrifugation and then cryopreserved in the vapor phase of liquid nitrogen. Analytical flow cytometry was used to check the purity and quantity of each magnetically sorted T cell population. Genomic DNA was isolated from each sorted fraction and quantified by UV absorbance on a Nanodrop 2000c. CDR1 is given as KGHSH and CDR2 as LQKENI, both from the germline V gene. V loses 5 bases at its end and J loses 5 bases; junction bases beyond the gene matches: 6. Taken from cysteine to phenylalanine, the CDR3 has 15 residues. Kept here is only the CDR3 DNA, which spans 45 bases and is read in frame from base 1.

TCR CDR3 regions were amplified from genomic DNA by multiplex PCR using the deep immunoSEQ assay. For each cell subset, the extracted genomic DNA was distributed evenly across all wells of several immunoSEQ 96-well plates, and each plate served as one replicate. Each replicate PCR for sorted subsets received roughly 0.2 ug genomic DNA, equal to about 30,000 T cell genomes. Purified libraries were quantified with a Qubit 3.0 fluorometer, sized on a Bioanalyzer 2100, and re-quantified with the KAPA Library Quantification kit. A separate single-read 150-cycle Illumina NextSeq 550 flow cell was used to sequence each immunoSEQ 96-well plate. For the original study's pipeline: Because the immunoSEQ output included only junctional sequences and no quality scores, the filtering could not be the same as the filtering used for full-length reads. To assign V/J genes and CDR3, sequences were annotated against IMGT germline references using PyIR, a Python wrapper for IgBLAST v1.9. Reads were removed for weak V/J assignments (E-value above 1e-6), missing CDR3, stop codons, out-of-frame junctions, or ambiguous translated residues. V3J clonotypes were defined as sequences sharing the same inferred V gene, J gene, and CDR3 amino acid sequence. Percentage overlap between repertoires was calculated by dividing the number of shared unique clonotypes by the size of the smaller repertoire. Repertoire richness was assessed with RTK rarefaction, the Chao1 estimator, and Recon v2.1 estimates of unobserved clonotypes. Generation probabilities were computed with OLGA for all TCRbeta clonotypes obtained by the gDNA method from a few donors. TCRdb stores this immuneACCESS table with in-frame sequences only. Part of the clones is absent; in the studies checked, under half of the shortfall reflects unresolved V genes, and no reason is known for the rest. V and J calls and clone size follow that table, whereas D and trimming were derived from the DNA. In all, the sample holds 2 million to 2.5 million clones, and around 93% of those were seen once. The ten most abundant clones make up about 0.41% of the sample.

The sequence was obtained from a man in his late teens or twenties in good health. Some clones in this sample may be carry-over from other donors' samples. This chain is built from TRBV18 and TRBJ2-5; a stretch of 12 junction bases matches TRBD2. Sequenced input: naive CD4+ T cells from PBMCs. This specimen's cell subset or site label, interpreted: CD45RA+ positively selected. The CDR3 reads CASSSSGRARETQYF. The DNA sequence is TGTGCCAGCTCATCTAGCGGGAGGGCCCGGGAGACCCAGTACTTC.